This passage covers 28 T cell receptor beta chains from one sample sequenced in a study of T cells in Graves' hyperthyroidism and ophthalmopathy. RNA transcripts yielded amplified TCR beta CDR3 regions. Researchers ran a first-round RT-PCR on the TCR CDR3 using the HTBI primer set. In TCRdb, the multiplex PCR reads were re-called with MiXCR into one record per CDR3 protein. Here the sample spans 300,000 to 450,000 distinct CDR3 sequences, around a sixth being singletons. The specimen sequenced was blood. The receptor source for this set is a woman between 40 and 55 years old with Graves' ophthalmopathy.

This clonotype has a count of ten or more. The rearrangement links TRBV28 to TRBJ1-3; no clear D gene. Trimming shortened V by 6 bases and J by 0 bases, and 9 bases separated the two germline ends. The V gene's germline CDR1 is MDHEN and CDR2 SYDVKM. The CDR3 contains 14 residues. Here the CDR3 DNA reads TGTGCCAGCAGGGCAGGTCGCTCTGGAAACACCATATATTTT. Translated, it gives CASRAGRSGNTIYF. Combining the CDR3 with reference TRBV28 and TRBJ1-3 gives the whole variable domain DVKVTQSSRYLVKRTGEKVFLECVQDMDHENMFWYRQDPGLGLRLIYFSYDVKMKEKGDIPEGYSVSREKKERFSLILESASTNQTSMYLCASRAGRSGNTIYFGEGSWLTVV.

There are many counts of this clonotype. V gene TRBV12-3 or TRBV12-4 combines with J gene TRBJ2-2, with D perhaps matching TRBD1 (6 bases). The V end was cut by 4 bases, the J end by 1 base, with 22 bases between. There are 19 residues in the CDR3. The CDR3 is CASSSDLLYRELNTGELFF. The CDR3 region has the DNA TGTGCCAGCAGTTCCGATCTCCTCTACAGGGAACTGAACACCGGGGAGCTGTTTTTT.

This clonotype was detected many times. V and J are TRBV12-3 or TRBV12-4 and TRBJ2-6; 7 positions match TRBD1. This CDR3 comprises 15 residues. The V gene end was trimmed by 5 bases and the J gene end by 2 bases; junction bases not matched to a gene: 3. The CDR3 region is CASSERGPGANVLTF. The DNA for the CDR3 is TGTGCCAGCAGTGAAAGGGGGCCTGGGGCCAACGTCCTGACTTTC.

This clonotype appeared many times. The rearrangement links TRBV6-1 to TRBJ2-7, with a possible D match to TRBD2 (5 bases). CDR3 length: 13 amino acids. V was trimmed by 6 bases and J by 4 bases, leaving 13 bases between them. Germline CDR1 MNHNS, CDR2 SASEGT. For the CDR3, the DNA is TGTGCCAGCAGCCCGGGGATTACATACGAGCAGTACTTC. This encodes CASSPGITYEQYF.

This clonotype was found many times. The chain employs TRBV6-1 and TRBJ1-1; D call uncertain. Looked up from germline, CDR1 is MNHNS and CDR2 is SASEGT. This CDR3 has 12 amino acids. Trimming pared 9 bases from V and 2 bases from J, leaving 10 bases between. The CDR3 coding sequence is TGTGCCAGTAGGACGGCCAACACTGAAGCTTTCTTT. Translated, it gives CASRTANTEAFF.

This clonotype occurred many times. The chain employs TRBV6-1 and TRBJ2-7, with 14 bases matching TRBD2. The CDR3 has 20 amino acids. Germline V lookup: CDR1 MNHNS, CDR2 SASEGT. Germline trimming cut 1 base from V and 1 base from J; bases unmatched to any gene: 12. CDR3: CASSEVFPGLAGAGSYEQYF. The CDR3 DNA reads TGTGCCAGCAGTGAAGTGTTCCCGGGACTAGCGGGAGCAGGATCCTACGAGCAGTACTTC.

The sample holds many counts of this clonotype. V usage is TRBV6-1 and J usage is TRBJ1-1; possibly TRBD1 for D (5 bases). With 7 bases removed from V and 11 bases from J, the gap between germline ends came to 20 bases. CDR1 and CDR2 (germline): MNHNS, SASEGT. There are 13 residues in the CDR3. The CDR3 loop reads CASTSGARWLAFF. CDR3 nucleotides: TGTGCCAGCACCTCCGGGGCGAGGTGGTTGGCTTTCTTT.

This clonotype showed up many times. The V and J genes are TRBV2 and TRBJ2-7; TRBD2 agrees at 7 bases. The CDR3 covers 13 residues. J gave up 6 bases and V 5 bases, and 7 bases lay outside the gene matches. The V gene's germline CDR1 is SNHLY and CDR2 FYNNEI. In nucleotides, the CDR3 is TGTGCCAGCAGTTCCTGGCGGGAGCGCGAGCAGTACTTC. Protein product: CASSSWREREQYF. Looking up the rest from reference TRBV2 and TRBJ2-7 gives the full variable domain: EPEVTQTPSHQVTQMGQEVILRCVPISNHLYFYWYRQILGQKVEFLVSFYNNEISEKSEIFDDQFSVERPDGSNFTLKIRSTKLEDSAMYFCASSSWREREQYFGPGTRLTVT.

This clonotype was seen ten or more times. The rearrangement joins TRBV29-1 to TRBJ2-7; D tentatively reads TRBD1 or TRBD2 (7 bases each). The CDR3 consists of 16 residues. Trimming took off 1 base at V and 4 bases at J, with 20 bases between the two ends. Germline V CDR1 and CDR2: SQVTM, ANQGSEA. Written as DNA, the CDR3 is TGCAGCGTTGAAGGAAGGGGGCTCGGCGGGAGATACGAGCAGTACTTC. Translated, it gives CSVEGRGLGGRYEQYF.

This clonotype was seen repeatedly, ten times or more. The CDR3 spells CSARSQGYEQYF. In DNA, the CDR3 is TGCAGTGCTAGGAGCCAGGGCTACGAGCAGTACTTC. The chain joins TRBV20-1 to TRBJ2-7, with a possible D match to TRBD1 (5 bases). Germline V gene lookup returns CDR1 DFQATT and CDR2 SNEGSKA (reference sequence). V lost 3 bases to trimming and J lost 3 bases, with 9 bases between them. This CDR3 contains 12 residues.

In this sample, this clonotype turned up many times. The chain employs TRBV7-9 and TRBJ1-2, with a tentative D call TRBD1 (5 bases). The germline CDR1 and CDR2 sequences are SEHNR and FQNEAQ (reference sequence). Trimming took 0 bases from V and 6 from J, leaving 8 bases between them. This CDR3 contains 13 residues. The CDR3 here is CASSLARDHGYTF. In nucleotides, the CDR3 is TGTGCCAGCAGCTTAGCCCGGGACCATGGCTACACCTTC.

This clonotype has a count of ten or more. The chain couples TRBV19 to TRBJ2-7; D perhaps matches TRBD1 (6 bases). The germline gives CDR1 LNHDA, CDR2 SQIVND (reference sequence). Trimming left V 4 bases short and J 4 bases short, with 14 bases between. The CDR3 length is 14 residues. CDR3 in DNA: TGTGCCAGTAGTACGACAACTCAGGGGTACGAGCAGTACTTC. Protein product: CASSTTTQGYEQYF.

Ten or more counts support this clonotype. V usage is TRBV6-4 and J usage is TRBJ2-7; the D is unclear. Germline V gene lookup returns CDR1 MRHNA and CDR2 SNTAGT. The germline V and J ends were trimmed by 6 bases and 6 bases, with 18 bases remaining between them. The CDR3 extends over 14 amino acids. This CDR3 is CASRDTDKGSEQYF. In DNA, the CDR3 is TGTGCCAGCAGAGACACAGATAAGGGATCCGAGCAGTACTTC.

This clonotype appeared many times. The CDR3 DNA follows: TGTGCCAGCAGCTTAAGCGGGAAATACACCGGGGAGCTGTTTTTT. Translating gives CASSLSGKYTGELFF. The chain carries TRBV7-2 and TRBJ2-2, with 7 bases that match TRBD2. With V trimmed by 2 bases and J by 3 bases, 3 bases remained unmatched. The CDR3 runs to 15 residues. Germline V gene data show CDR1 as SGHTA and CDR2 as FQGNSA.

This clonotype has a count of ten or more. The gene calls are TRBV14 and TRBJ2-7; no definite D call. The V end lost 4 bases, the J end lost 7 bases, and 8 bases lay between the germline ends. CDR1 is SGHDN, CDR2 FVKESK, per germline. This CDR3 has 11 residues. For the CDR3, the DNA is TGTGCCAGCAGCCCAGACCGGGAGCAGTACTTC. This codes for CASSPDREQYF. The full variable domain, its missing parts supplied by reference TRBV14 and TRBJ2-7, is EAGVTQFPSHSVIEKGQTVTLRCDPISGHDNLYWYRRVMGKEIKFLLHFVKESKQDESGMPNNRFLAERTGGTYSTLKVQPAELEDSGVYFCASSPDREQYFGPGTRLTVT.

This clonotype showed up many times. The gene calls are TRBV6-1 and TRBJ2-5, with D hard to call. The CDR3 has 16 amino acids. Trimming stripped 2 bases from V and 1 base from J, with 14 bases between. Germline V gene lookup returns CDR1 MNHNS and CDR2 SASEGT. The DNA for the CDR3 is TGTGCCAGCAGTGAAAGCCCTCTGGCGGTCCAAGAGACCCAGTACTTC. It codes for CASSESPLAVQETQYF.

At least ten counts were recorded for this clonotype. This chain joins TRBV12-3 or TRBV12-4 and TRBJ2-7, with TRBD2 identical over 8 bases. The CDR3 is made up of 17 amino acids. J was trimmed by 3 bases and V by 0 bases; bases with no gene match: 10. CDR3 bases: TGTGCCAGCAGTTTAGCGCGGGGGGTAGGGACTAGCTACGAGCAGTACTTC. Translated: CASSLARGVGTSYEQYF.

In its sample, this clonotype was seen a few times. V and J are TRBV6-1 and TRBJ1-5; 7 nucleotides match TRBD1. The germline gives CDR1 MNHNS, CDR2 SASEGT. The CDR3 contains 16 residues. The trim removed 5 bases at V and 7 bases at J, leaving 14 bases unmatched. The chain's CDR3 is CASSRPDKGAGQPQHF. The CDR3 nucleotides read TGTGCCAGCAGTCGACCGGACAAGGGGGCAGGACAGCCCCAGCATTTT.

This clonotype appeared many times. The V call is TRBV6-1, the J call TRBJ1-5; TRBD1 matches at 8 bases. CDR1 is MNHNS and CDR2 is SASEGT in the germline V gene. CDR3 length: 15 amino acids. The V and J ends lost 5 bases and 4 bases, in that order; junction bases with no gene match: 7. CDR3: CASSRGTGLNQPQHF. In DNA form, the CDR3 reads TGTGCCAGCAGTAGAGGGACAGGCCTAAATCAGCCCCAGCATTTT.

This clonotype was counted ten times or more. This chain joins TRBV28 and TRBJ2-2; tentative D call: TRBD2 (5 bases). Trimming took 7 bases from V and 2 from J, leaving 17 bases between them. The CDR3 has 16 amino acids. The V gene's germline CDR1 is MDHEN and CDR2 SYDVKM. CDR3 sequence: CASTGGASRNTGELFF. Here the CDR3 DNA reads TGTGCCAGCACCGGAGGAGCTAGCAGAAACACCGGGGAGCTGTTTTTT.

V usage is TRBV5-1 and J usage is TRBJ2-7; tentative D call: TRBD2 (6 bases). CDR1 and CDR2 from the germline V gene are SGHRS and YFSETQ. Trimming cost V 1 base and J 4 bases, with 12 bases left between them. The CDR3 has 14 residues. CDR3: CASSLRGSGYEQYF. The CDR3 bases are TGCGCCAGCAGCTTGCGTGGGAGCGGGTACGAGCAGTACTTC.

The chain's CDR3 is CATSIRETGELFF. The CDR3 DNA reads as TGTGCCACCAGCATCAGGGAAACCGGGGAGCTGTTTTTT. The rearrangement uses TRBV15 and TRBJ2-2; D possibly corresponds to TRBD1 (5 bases). The V gene lost 4 bases and the J gene lost 5 bases, with 8 bases spanning the gap. The germline V gene has CDR1 LNHNV and CDR2 YYDKDF (reference sequence). This CDR3 has 13 residues.

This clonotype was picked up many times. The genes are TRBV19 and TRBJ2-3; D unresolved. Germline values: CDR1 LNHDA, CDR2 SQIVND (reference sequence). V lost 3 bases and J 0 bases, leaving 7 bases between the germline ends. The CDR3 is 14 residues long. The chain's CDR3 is CASSITPSTDTQYF. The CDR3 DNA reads TGTGCCAGTAGTATCACGCCTAGCACAGATACGCAGTATTTT.

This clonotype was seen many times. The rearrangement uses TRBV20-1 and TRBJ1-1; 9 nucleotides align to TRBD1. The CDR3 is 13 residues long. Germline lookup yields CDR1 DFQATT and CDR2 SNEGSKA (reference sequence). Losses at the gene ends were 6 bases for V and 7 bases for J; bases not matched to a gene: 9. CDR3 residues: CSAATGQGNEAFF. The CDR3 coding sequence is TGCAGTGCCGCCACGGGACAGGGCAATGAAGCTTTCTTT.

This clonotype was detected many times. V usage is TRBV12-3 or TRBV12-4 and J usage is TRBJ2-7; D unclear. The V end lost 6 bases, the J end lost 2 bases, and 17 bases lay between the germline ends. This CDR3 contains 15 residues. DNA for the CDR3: TGTGCCAGCAGCCAAACTAATTCCGGGCCCTACGAGCAGTACTTC. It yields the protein CASSQTNSGPYEQYF.

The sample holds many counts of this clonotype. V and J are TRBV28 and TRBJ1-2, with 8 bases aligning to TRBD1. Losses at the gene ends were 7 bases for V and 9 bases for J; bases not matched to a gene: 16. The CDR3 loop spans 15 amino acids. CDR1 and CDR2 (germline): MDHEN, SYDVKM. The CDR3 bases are TGTGCCAGCACCCCCGGGACAGGATCCTATGGTAGCTACACCTTC. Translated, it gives CASTPGTGSYGSYTF.

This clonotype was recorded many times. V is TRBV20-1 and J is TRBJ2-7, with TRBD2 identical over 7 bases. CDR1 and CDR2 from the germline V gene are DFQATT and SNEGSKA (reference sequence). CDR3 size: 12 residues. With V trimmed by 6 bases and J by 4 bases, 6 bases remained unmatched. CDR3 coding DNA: TGCAGTGCCCCGACTAGCTGGTACGAGCAGTACTTC. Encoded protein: CSAPTSWYEQYF.

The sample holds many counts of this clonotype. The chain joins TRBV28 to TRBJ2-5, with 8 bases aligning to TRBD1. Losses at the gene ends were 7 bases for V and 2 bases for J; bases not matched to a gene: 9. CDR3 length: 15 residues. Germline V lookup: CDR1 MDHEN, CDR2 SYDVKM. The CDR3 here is CASTDPRQGQETQYF. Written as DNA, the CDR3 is TGTGCCAGCACCGACCCGAGACAGGGGCAAGAGACCCAGTACTTC.